A selection of T cell receptor beta chains follows, all from one sample in a study of cytomegalovirus exposure and HLA in healthy donors. Data came from immunoSEQ multiplex PCR; TCRdb stores just in-frame clones and leaves some out. This table holds about 260,000 clones, 90% found once. The sequenced sample was PBMCs. Receptors were obtained from a woman in her twenties or thirties in good health and CMV-seronegative. CDR3s include the opening cysteine and the closing phenylalanine or tryptophan. The D gene is left open where the match is weak.

V gene: TRBV6-5
D gene: .
CDR3 protein: CASSYLEAGYNEQFF

V gene: TRBV9
D gene: .
CDR3 protein: CASSGGLTNEQFF

V gene: TRBV10-3
D gene: TRBD1
CDR3 protein: CATSTGANYGYTF

V gene: TRBV5-1
D gene: .
CDR3 protein: CASSWTGNLAKNIQYF

V gene: TRBV11-3
D gene: .
CDR3 protein: CASSLSTGTAREAFF

V gene: TRBV4-3
D gene: TRBD1
CDR3 protein: CASSQPRQGPRETQYF

V gene: TRBV18
D gene: TRBD1
CDR3 protein: CASSPTGGNEKLFF

V gene: TRBV6-5
D gene: .
CDR3 protein: CASSLETSSYNEQFF

V gene: TRBV27
D gene: TRBD2
CDR3 protein: CASSWGTSGNYEQYF

V gene: TRBV5-1
D gene: .
CDR3 protein: CASSFGTNNEQFF

V gene: TRBV30
D gene: TRBD2
CDR3 protein: CACSYSGEGTYNEQFF

V gene: TRBV28
D gene: TRBD1
CDR3 protein: CATRTGGHEQYF

V gene: TRBV9
D gene: TRBD2
CDR3 protein: CASSASGTSIPYEQYF

V gene: TRBV28
D gene: .
CDR3 protein: CASTYRDPHPETQYF

V gene: TRBV19
D gene: .
CDR3 protein: CASSIGGGGSTEAFF

V gene: TRBV5-1
D gene: TRBD1
CDR3 protein: CASSKGDRFQETQYF

V gene: TRBV6-4
D gene: TRBD2
CDR3 protein: CASSDSLAGGTDTQYF

V gene: TRBV25-1
D gene: .
CDR3 protein: CASSELTGGGSYNEQFF

V gene: TRBV29-1
D gene: .
CDR3 protein: CSVRTASTDTQYF

V gene: TRBV28
D gene: .
CDR3 protein: CASSWRGTGYEQYF

V gene: TRBV11-1
D gene: TRBD2
CDR3 protein: CASSSGREGNTQYF

V gene: TRBV9
D gene: .
CDR3 protein: CASSVGVQDTQYF

V gene: TRBV7-3
D gene: .
CDR3 protein: CASSLSPAGSGTEAFF

V gene: TRBV5-4
D gene: .
CDR3 protein: CASSSGGTSGYTF

V gene: TRBV13
D gene: .
CDR3 protein: CASSLSPKIVPGELFF

V gene: TRBV15
D gene: .
CDR3 protein: CATSRDPPDRYGAYEQYF

V gene: TRBV7-2
D gene: .
CDR3 protein: CASSLVGGPYYEQYF

V gene: TRBV15
D gene: .
CDR3 protein: CATSRVADNQPQHF

V gene: TRBV14
D gene: .
CDR3 protein: CASSQALFPDTQYF

V gene: TRBV29-1
D gene: .
CDR3 protein: CSVVYSSTGELFF

V gene: TRBV7-9
D gene: .
CDR3 protein: CASSLAGGFSNQPQHF

V gene: TRBV27
D gene: .
CDR3 protein: CASSFGISYEQYF

V gene: TRBV5-4
D gene: TRBD2
CDR3 protein: CASSLVAGGQETQYF

V gene: TRBV4-2
D gene: .
CDR3 protein: CASSQEDSSSYEQYF

V gene: TRBV5-1
D gene: TRBD1
CDR3 protein: CASSRSDREYEKLFF

V gene: TRBV5-1
D gene: .
CDR3 protein: CASSGEGLEKLFF

V gene: TRBV29-1
D gene: TRBD1
CDR3 protein: CSVRQGAPNYEQYF